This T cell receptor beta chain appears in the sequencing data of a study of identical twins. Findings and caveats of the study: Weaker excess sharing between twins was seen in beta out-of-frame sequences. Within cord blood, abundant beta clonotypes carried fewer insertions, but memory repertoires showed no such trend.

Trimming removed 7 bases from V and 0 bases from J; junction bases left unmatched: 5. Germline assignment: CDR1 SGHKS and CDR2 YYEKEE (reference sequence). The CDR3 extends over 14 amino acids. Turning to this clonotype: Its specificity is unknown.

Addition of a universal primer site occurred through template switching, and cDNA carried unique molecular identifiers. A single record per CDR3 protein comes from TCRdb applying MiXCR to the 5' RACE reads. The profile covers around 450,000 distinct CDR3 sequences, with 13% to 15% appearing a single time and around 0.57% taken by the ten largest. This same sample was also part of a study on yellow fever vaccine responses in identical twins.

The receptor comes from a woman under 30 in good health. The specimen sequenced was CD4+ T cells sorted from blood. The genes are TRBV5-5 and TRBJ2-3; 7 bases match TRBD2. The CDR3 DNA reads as TGTGCCAGCCGGGACTACCCTAGCACAGATACGCAGTATTTT. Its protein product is CASRDYPSTDTQYF.